This T cell receptor (beta chain) derives from a study of blood T cell repertoires in COVID-19. Study in general: Collection of acute and convalescent COVID-19 samples took place in the United States, Italy and Spain.

Profiled with immunoSEQ multiplex PCR; TCRdb holds only in-frame clones, not every one. The repertoire has around 370,000 clones, more than 70% of them found once; the top ten carry 7% to 8%. Per germline, CDR1 SGHVS and CDR2 FQNEAQ. Trimming at V came to 5 bases and at J to 5 bases, leaving 1 base not matched to a gene. The CDR3 totals 12 residues. The origin of this receptor is a woman in her seventies with COVID-19, enrolled during active disease. Sequenced: peripheral blood. The gene calls are TRBV7-8 and TRBJ2-7; 9 bases match TRBD1. The CDR3, as DNA: TGTGCCAGCAGCCGGACAGGGGACGAGCAGTACTTC. Translation: CASSRTGDEQYF.